This T cell receptor (beta chain) is drawn from a study of early T cells in non-severe SARS-CoV-2 infection. At the level of the study: The sequenced material was bulk RNA from unsorted whole blood, and its chains were unpaired.

The V end lost 6 bases, the J end lost 6 bases, and 12 bases lay between the germline ends. Germline V CDR1 and CDR2: SEHNR, FQNEAQ (reference sequence). This CDR3 is 13 amino acids long. This clonotype was seen only a few times. Its antigen is as yet unknown. The TCR library protocol was used to attach unique molecular identifiers. These identifiers were attached to individual cDNA molecules. TCRdb itself ran the 5' RACE reads through MiXCR, one entry per CDR3 protein. The sample shows nearly 30,000 distinct CDR3 sequences, roughly 5.1% of them seen only once. Notes on the study in general: Private and CD4 specificities were missed by VDJdb matching, which favored anti-spike CD8 responses.

Input material: whole blood. The receptor comes from an adult who was a healthcare worker with PCR-confirmed SARS-CoV-2 infection or an uninfected control (not recorded which). This sequence joins TRBV7-9 and TRBJ1-5; weak D call: TRBD1 (5 bases). This CDR3 reads CASSSGLFQPQHF. CDR3 nucleotides: TGTGCCAGCAGTTCAGGGTTATTTCAGCCCCAGCATTTT.